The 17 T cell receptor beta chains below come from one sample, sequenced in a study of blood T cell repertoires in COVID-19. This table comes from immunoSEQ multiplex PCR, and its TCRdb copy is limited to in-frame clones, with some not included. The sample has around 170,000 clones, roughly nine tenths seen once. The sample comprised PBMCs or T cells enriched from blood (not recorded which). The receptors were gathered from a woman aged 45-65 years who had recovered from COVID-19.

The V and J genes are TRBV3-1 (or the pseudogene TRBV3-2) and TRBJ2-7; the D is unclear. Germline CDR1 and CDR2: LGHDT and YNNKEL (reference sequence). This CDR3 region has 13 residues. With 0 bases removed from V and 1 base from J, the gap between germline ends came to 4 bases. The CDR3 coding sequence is TGTGCCAGCAGCCAAGACGGTTCCTACGAGCAGTACTTC. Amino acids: CASSQDGSYEQYF.

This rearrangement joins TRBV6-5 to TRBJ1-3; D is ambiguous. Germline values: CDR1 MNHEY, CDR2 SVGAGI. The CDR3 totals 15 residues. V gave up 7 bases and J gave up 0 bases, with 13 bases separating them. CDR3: CASTTGVASGNTIYF. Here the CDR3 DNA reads TGTGCCAGCACTACCGGGGTAGCCTCTGGAAACACCATATATTTT.

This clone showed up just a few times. The CDR3 loop is CTSSQRLGASGRFDTGELFF. CDR3 bases: TGCACCAGCAGCCAACGCTTGGGGGCTAGCGGGAGATTCGACACCGGGGAGCTGTTTTTT. The gene calls are TRBV1 and TRBJ2-2; the table calls TRBD2, which could not be checked here. TRBV1 is termed a pseudogene. This CDR3 is 20 amino acids long.

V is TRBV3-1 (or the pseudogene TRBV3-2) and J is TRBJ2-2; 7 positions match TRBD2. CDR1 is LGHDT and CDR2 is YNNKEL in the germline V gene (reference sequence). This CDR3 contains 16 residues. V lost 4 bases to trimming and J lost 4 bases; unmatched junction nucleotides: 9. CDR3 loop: CASSPRRGVGTGELFF. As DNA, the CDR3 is TGTGCCAGCAGCCCACGCCGGGGGGTTGGCACCGGGGAGCTGTTTTTT.

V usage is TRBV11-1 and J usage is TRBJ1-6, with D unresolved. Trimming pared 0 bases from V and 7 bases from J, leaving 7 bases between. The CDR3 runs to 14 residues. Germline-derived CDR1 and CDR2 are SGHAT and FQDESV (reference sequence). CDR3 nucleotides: TGTGCCAGCAGCTTAGCTGCAGGAAATTCACCCCTCCACTTT. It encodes CASSLAAGNSPLHF.

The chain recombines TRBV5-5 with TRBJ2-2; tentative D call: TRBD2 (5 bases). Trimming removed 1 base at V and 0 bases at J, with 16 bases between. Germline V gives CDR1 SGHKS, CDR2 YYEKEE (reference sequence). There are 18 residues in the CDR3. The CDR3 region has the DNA TGTGCCAGCAGCTTGAGGTCTCGGGCGGGCTCGAACACCGGGGAGCTGTTTTTT. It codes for CASSLRSRAGSNTGELFF.

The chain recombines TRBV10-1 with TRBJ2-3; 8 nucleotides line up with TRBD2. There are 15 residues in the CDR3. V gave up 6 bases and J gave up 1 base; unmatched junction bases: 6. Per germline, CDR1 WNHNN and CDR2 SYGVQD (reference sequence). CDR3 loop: CASSKREMGTDTQYF. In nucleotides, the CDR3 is TGCGCCAGCAGCAAGCGGGAGATGGGCACAGATACGCAGTATTTT.

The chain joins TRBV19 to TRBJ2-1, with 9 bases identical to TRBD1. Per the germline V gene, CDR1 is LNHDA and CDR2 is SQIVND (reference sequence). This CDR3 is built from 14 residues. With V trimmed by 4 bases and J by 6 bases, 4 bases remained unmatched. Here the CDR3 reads CASSTGQGFNEQFF. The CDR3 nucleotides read TGTGCCAGTAGTACGGGACAGGGATTCAATGAGCAGTTCTTC.

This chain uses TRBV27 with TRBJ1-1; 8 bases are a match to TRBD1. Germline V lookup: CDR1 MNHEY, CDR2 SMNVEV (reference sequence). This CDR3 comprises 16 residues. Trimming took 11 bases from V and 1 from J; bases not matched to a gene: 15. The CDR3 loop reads CAYRKGQDSSNTEAFF. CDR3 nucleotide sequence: TGTGCCTACAGAAAGGGACAGGACTCCTCGAACACTGAAGCTTTCTTT.

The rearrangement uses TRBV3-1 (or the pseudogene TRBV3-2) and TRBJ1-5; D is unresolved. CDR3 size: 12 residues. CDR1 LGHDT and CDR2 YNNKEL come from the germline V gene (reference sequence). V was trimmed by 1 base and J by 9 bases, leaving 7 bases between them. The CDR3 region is CASSQGGGPQHF. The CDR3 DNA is TGTGCCAGCAGCCAAGGGGGAGGGCCCCAGCATTTT.

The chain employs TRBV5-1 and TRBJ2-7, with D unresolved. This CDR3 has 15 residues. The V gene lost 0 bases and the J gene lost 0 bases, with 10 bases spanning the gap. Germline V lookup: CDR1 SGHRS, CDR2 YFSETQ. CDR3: CASSLVLGPSYEQYF. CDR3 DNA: TGCGCCAGCAGCTTGGTTCTGGGCCCCTCCTACGAGCAGTACTTC.

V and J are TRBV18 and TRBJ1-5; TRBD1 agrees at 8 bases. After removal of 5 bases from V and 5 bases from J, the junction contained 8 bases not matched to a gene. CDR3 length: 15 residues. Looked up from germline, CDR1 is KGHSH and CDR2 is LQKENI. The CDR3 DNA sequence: TGTGCCAGCTCATCGGGACAGGAAAACTATCAGCCCCAGCATTTT. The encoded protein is CASSSGQENYQPQHF.

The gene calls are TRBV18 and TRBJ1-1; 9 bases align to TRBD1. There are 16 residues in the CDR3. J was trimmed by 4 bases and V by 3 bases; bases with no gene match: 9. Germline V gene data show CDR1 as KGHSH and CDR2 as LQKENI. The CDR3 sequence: CASSPGTTGGRTEAFF. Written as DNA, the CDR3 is TGTGCCAGCTCACCGGGAACAACAGGGGGCCGCACTGAAGCTTTCTTT.

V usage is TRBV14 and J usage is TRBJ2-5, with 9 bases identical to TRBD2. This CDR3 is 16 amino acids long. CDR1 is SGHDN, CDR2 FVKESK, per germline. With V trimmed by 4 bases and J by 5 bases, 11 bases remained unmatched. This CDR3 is CASSLGLAGLQETQYF. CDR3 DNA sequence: TGTGCCAGCAGCCTAGGGCTAGCGGGATTACAGGAGACCCAGTACTTC.

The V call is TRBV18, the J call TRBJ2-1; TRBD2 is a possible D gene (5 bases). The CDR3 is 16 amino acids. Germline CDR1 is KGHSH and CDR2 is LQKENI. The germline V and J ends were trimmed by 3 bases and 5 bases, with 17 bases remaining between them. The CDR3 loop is CASSPLGVAPNNEQFF. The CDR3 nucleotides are TGTGCCAGCTCACCCCTTGGGGTAGCGCCTAACAATGAGCAGTTCTTC.

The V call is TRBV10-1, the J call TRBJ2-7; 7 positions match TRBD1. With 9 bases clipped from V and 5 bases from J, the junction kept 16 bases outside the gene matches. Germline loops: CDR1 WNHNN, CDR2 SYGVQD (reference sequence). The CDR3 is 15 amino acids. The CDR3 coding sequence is TGCGCCAGTTCGCCAACAGGGGAACTACCCCACGAGCAGTACTTC. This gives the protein CASSPTGELPHEQYF.

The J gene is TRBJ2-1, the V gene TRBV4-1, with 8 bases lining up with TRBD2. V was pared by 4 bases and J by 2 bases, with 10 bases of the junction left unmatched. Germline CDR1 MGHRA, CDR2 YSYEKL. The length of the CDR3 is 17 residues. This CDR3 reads CASSPLLGLGTYNEQFF. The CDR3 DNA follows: TGCGCCAGCAGCCCCTTATTGGGACTAGGGACCTACAATGAGCAGTTCTTC.